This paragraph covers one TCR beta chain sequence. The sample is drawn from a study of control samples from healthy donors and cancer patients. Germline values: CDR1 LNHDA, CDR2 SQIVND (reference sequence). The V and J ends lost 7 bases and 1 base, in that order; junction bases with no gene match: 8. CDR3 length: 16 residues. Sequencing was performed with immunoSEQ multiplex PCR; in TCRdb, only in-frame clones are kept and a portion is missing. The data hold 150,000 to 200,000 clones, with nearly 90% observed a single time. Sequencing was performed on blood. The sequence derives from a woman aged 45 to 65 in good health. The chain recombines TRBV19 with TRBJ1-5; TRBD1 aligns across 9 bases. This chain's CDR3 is CASTPGQGGSNQPQHF. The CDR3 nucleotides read TGTGCCAGTACCCCGGGACAGGGAGGGAGCAATCAGCCCCAGCATTTT.